These T cell receptor beta chains were read from a single sample in a study of blood T cell repertoires in COVID-19. Data came from immunoSEQ multiplex PCR; TCRdb stores just in-frame clones and leaves some out. The sample holds roughly 150,000 clones, approximately 90% seen once. Material: peripheral blood. The source is a woman aged 60-75 years with active COVID-19. The CDR3 runs from the conserved cysteine through the conserved F or W. A D gene is named only where the DNA matches it firmly. The listing skips clone size in some rows; elsewhere it reads once, few, many or a size class.

>TRBV7-2|TRBJ2-1|-|TRBD2
CASSFSGSSYNEQFF
TGTGCCAGCAGCTTCAGCGGGAGCTCCTACAATGAGCAGTTCTTC
>TRBV5-1|TRBJ2-7|-|TRBD2
CASSLNPREGYEQYF
TGCGCCAGCAGCTTGAACCCCCGGGAGGGCTACGAGCAGTACTTC
>TRBV11-2|TRBJ1-1|-|TRBD1
CASSYRGTGTSTEAFF
TGTGCCAGCAGTTATAGGGGGACAGGGACGAGCACTGAAGCTTTCTTT
>TRBV9|TRBJ1-2|once|TRBD1
CASSPGTGGYGYTF
TGTGCCAGCAGCCCCGGGACAGGGGGCTATGGCTACACCTTC
>TRBV7-9|TRBJ1-1|-|-
CASSPRGGGKNTEAFF
TGTGCCAGCAGCCCCCGTGGGGGGGGAAAGAACACTGAAGCTTTCTTT
>TRBV2|TRBJ2-1|-|TRBD2
CASLLAGANEQFF
TGTGCCAGCTTACTAGCGGGAGCCAATGAGCAGTTCTTC
>TRBV4-1|TRBJ2-5|-|TRBD2
CASSLSGTETQYF
TGCGCCAGCAGCCTTAGCGGGACCGAGACCCAGTACTTC
>TRBV6-5|TRBJ1-3|once|TRBD1
CASRPGQERNTIYF
TGTGCCAGCAGACCGGGACAGGAGAGAAACACCATATATTTT
>TRBV9|TRBJ2-7|-|-
CASSPNSAGWEQYF
TGTGCCAGCAGCCCCAATTCGGCGGGATGGGAGCAGTACTTC
>TRBV5-1|TRBJ2-3|-|-
CASSPITDTQYF
TGCGCCAGCAGCCCTATCACAGATACGCAGTATTTT
>TRBV2|TRBJ2-5|-|TRBD2
CASNFRPSGGQETQYF
TGTGCCAGCAACTTCCGCCCGAGCGGGGGACAAGAGACCCAGTACTTC